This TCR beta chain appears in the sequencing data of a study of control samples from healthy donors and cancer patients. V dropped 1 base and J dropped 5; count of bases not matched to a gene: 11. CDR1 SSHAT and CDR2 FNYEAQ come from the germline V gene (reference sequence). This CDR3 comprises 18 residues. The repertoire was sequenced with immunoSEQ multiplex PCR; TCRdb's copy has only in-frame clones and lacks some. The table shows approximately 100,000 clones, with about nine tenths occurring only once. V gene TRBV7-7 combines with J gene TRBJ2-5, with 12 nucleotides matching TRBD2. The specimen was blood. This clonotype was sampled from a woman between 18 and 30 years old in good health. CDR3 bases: TGTGCCAGCAGCTTAGACCCTAGCGGGGGGGCAGGAGTGGAGACCCAGTACTTC. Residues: CASSLDPSGGAGVETQYF. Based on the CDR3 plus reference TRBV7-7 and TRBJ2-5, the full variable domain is GAGVSQSPRYKVTKRGQDVTLRCDPISSHATLYWYQQALGQGPEFLTYFNYEAQPDKSGLPSDRFSAERPEGSISTLTIQRTEQRDSAMYRCASSLDPSGGAGVETQYFGPGTRLLVL.